This TCR beta chain was recorded in a study of T-cell reconstitution after alpha-beta-depleted transplantation in children. This clonotype was seen only a few times. Its antigen is not identified. The study, taken as a whole, reports: Several hundred expanded graft clones reportedly supplied alpha-beta T cells about two months after transplant. At one year after transplant, newly produced T cells mostly accounted for T-cell counts and diversity. Some patients showed high day-60 TCRbeta diversity, which derived from surviving recipient T cells and thymic progenitors.

This CDR3 has 15 residues. V gave up 5 bases and J gave up 0 bases, with 11 bases separating them. The germline CDR1 and CDR2 sequences are MDHEN and SYDVKM. Construction of the TCRbeta library involved unique molecular identifiers. From the PCR reads, TCRdb called clonotypes with MiXCR, one entry per CDR3 protein. The sample has about 900,000 distinct CDR3 sequences; 25% to 30% are singletons. The chain couples TRBV28 to TRBJ1-5; D may be TRBD1 (5 bases). The sequences come from PBMCs, mostly from graft donor cells, collected 360 days after TCRalphabeta/CD19-depleted stem cell transplant. The sequence came from a boy in the first two years of life who had a stem cell transplant for SCID, so the T cells may come from the graft donor. In DNA, the CDR3 is TGTGCCAGCAGTGATGGGGGTTATAGCAATCAGCCCCAGCATTTT. Its translation: CASSDGGYSNQPQHF.